The sequence of this TCR beta chain was determined in a study of cytomegalovirus exposure and HLA in healthy donors. Overall study findings and caveats: A list of approximately 160 TCR beta chains associated with cytomegalovirus was given.

Germline V gene sequence: CDR1 SGHTS, CDR2 YDEGEE. Trimming left V 0 bases short and J 3 bases short, with 13 bases between. The CDR3 is 15 amino acids. As concerns this clone: Its antigen is not identified.

Vbeta (60) and Jbeta (13) primers were used in the PCR. Produced via immunoSEQ multiplex PCR; TCRdb's table is partial and in-frame only. Here the sample spans tens of thousands of clones, roughly 81% being singletons. Sequences were obtained from PBMCs. This TCR was sampled from a woman aged 18-29 years in good health and CMV-seropositive. The chain carries TRBV5-8 and TRBJ2-7; D might be TRBD1 (6 bases). The CDR3 nucleotides are TGTGCCAGCAGCTTGGCCGGGACAATATTCTACGAGCAGTACTTC. This translates into CASSLAGTIFYEQYF. The whole variable domain, filled in from reference TRBV5-8 and TRBJ2-7, reads EAGVTQSPTHLIKTRGQQATLRCSPISGHTSVYWYQQALGLGLQFLLWYDEGEERNRGNFPPRFSGRQFPNYSSELNVNALELEDSALYLCASSLAGTIFYEQYFGPGTRLTVT.